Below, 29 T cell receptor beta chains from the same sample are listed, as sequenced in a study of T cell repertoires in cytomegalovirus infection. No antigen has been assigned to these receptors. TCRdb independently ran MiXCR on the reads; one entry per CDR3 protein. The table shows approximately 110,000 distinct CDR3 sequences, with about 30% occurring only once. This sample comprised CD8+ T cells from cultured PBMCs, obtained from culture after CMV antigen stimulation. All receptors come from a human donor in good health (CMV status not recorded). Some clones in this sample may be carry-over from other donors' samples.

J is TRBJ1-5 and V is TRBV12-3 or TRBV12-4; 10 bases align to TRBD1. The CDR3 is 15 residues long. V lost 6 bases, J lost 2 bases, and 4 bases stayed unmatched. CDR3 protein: CASRGTGAGNQPQHF. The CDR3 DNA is TGTGCCAGCAGGGGGACAGGGGCAGGCAATCAGCCCCAGCATTTT.

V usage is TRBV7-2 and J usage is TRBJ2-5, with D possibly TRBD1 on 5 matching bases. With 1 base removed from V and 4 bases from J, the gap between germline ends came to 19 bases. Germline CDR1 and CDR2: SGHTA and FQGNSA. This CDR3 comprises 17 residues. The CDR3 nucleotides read TGTGCCAGCAGCTTAGTGCAGGGCGCCGTCGGCCGAGAGACCCAGTACTTC. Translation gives CASSLVQGAVGRETQYF.

DNA of the CDR3: TGTGCCAGCTCACCCTCTGCAGGGCGCGGGGTCAATGAGCAGTTCTTC. Its translation is CASSPSAGRGVNEQFF. The genes are TRBV18 and TRBJ2-1; TRBD2 is a possible D gene (6 bases). V dropped 3 bases and J dropped 6 bases, with 18 bases sitting between them. The CDR3 spans 16 residues. Looked up from germline, CDR1 is KGHSH and CDR2 is LQKENI.

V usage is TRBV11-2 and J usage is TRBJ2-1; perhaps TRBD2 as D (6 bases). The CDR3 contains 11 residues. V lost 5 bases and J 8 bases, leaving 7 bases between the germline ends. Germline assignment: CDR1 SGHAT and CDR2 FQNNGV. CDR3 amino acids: CASSQRDEQFF. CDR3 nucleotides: TGTGCCAGCAGCCAGCGGGATGAGCAGTTCTTC.

This CDR3 reads CASRDSRETQYF. The CDR3 DNA follows: TGTGCCAGCAGGGACAGTCGGGAGACCCAGTACTTC. This rearrangement joins TRBV12-3 or TRBV12-4 to TRBJ2-5; the D gene is possibly TRBD1 (6 bases). Trimming stripped 6 bases from V and 5 bases from J, with 10 bases between. The CDR3 has 12 amino acids.

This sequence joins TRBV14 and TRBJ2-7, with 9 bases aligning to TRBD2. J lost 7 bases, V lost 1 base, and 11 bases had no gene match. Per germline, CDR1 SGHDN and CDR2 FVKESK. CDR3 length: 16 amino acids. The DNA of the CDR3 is TGTGCCAGCAGCCAAGTTAGCGGGGGCCCCAAGGTGGAGCAGTACTTC. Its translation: CASSQVSGGPKVEQYF.

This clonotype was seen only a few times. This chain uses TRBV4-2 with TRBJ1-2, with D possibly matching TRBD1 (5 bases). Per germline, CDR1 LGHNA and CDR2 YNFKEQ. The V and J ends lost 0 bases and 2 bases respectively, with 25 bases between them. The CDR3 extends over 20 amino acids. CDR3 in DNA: TGTGCCAGCAGCCAAGAGGTGGGGGGACCAGGACATCTATCCAACTATGGCTACACCTTC. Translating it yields CASSQEVGGPGHLSNYGYTF.

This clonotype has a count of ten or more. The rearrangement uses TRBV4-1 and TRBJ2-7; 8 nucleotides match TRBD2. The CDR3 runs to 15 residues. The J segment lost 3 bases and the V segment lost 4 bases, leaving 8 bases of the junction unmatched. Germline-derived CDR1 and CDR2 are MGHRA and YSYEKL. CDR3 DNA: TGCGCCAGCAGCCCCGGGCGCGGGGGGCGCTACGAGCAGTACTTC. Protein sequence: CASSPGRGGRYEQYF.

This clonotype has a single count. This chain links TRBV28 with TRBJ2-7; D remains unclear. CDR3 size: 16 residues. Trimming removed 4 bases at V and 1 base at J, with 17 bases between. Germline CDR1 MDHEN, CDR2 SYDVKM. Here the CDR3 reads CASSSDLSLHSYEQYF. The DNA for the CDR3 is TGTGCCAGCAGTTCTGATTTGTCTCTCCATTCCTACGAGCAGTACTTC.

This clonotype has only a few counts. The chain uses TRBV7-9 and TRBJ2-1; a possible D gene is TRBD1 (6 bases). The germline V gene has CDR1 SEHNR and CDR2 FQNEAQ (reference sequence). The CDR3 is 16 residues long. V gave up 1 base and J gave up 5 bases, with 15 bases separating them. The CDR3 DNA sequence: TGTGCCAGCAGCTTAGTGGGGGACACGGTGGACAATGAGCAGTTCTTC. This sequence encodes CASSLVGDTVDNEQFF.

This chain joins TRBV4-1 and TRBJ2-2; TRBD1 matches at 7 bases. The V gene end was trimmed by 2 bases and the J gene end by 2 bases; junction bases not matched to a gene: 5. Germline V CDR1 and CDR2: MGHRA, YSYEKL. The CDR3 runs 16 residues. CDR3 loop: CASSQTGDPNTGELFF. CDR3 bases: TGCGCCAGCAGCCAAACAGGGGACCCTAACACCGGGGAGCTGTTTTTT.

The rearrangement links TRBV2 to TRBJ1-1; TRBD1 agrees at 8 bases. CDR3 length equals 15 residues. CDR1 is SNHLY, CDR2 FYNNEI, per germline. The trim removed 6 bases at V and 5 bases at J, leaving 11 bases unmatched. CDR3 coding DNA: TGTGCCAGCAGGGACCCGACAGGGGAAGGGACTGAAGCTTTCTTT. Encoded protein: CASRDPTGEGTEAFF. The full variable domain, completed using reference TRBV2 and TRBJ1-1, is EPEVTQTPSHQVTQMGQEVILRCVPISNHLYFYWYRQILGQKVEFLVSFYNNEISEKSEIFDDQFSVERPDGSNFTLKIRSTKLEDSAMYFCASRDPTGEGTEAFFGQGTRLTVV.

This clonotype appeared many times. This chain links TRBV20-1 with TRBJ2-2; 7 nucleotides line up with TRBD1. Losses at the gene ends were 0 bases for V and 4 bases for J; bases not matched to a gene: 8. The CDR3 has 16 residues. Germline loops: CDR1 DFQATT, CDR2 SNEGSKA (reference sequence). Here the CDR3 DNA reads TGCAGTGCTAGAGATTTAGGGGGCCGGAGCACCGGGGAGCTGTTTTTT. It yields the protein CSARDLGGRSTGELFF.

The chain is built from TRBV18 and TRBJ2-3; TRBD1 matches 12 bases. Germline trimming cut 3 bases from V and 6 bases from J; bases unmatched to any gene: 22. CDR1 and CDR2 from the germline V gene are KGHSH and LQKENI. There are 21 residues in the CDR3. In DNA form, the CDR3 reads TGTGCCAGCTCACCCCGGGGACAGGGGGCCGTCGAGGCCCTGGATGATGATACGCAGTATTTT. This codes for CASSPRGQGAVEALDDDTQYF.

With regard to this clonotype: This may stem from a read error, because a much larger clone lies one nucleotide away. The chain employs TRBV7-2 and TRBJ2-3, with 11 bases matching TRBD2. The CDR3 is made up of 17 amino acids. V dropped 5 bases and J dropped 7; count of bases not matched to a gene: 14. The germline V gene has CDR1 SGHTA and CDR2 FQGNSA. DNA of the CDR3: TGTGCCAGCAGCCTAAGATTAGCGGGGGGGCGTACATATACGCAGTATTTT. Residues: CASSLRLAGGRTYTQYF.

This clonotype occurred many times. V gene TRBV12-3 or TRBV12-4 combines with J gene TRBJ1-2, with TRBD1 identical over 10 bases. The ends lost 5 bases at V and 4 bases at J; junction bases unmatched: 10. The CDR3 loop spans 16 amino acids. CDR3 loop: CASSMAGTGDVYGYTF. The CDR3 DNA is TGTGCCAGCAGTATGGCGGGGACAGGGGACGTCTATGGCTACACCTTC.

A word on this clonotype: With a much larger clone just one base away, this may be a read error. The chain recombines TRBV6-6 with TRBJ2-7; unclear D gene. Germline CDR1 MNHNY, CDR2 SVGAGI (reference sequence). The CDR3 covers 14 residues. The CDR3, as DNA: TGTGTCAGCAGTCCGCTCCATAGTCTAGACGAGCAGTACTTC. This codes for CVSSPLHSLDEQYF.

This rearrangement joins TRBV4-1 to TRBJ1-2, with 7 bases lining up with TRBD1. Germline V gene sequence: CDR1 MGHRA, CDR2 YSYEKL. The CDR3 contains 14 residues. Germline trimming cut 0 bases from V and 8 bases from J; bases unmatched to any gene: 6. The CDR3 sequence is CASSQDGDSGGYTF. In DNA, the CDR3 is TGCGCCAGCAGCCAAGATGGGGACAGTGGGGGCTACACCTTC.

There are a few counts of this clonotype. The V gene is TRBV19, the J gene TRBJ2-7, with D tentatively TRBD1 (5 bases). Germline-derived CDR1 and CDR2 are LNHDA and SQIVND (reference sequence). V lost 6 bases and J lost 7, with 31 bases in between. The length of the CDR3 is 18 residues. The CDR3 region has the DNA TGTGCCAGTAGCCAACCCCGGAACAGGACCTTGCTATGCGGAGAGCAGTACTTC. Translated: CASSQPRNRTLLCGEQYF.

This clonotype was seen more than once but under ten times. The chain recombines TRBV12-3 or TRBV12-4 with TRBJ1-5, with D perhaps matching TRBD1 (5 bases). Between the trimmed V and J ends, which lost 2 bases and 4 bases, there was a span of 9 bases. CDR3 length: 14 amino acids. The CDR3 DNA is TGTGCCAGCAGTTTATGGGACGGGAATCAGCCCCAGCATTTT. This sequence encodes CASSLWDGNQPQHF.

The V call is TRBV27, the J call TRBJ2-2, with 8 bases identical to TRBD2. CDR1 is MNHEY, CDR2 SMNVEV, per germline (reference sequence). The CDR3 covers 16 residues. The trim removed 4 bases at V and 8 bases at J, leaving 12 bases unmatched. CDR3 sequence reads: CASSSLGGGLMGELFF. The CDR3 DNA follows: TGTGCCAGCAGTTCCTTGGGCGGGGGGCTCATGGGGGAGCTGTTTTTT.

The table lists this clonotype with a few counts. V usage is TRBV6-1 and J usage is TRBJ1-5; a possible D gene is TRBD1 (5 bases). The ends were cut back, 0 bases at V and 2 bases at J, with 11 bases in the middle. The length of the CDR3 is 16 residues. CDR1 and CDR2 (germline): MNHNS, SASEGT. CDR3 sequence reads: CASSEASGYRNQPQHF. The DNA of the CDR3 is TGTGCCAGCAGTGAAGCTTCAGGGTACCGCAATCAGCCCCAGCATTTT.

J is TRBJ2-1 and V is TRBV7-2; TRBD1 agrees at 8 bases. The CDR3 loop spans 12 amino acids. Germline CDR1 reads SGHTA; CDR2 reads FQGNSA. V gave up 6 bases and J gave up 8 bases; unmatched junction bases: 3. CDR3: CASSQGADEQFF. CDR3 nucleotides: TGTGCCAGCAGTCAGGGGGCCGATGAGCAGTTCTTC. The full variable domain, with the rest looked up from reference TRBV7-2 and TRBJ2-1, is GAGVSQSPSNKVTEKGKDVELRCDPISGHTALYWYRQSLGQGLEFLIYFQGNSAPDKSGLPSDRFSAERTGGSVSTLTIQRTQQEDSAVYLCASSQGADEQFFGPGTRLTVL.

The CDR3: CASKRGSGLNTGELFF. For the CDR3, the DNA is TGCGCCAGCAAAAGGGGATCGGGGTTGAACACCGGGGAGCTGTTTTTT. The V and J genes are TRBV4-1 and TRBJ2-2; either TRBD1 or TRBD2 may supply D (5 bases each). The CDR3 consists of 16 residues. Germline-derived CDR1 and CDR2 are MGHRA and YSYEKL. V was shortened by 7 bases and J by 1 base, with 16 bases between the two germline ends.

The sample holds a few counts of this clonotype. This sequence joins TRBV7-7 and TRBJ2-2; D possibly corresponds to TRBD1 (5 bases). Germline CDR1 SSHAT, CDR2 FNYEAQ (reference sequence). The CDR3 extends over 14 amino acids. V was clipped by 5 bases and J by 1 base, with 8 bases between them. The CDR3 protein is CASSPTENTGELFF. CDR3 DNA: TGTGCCAGCAGCCCGACAGAGAACACCGGGGAGCTGTTTTTT. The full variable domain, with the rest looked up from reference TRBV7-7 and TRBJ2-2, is GAGVSQSPRYKVTKRGQDVTLRCDPISSHATLYWYQQALGQGPEFLTYFNYEAQPDKSGLPSDRFSAERPEGSISTLTIQRTEQRDSAMYRCASSPTENTGELFFGEGSRLTVL.

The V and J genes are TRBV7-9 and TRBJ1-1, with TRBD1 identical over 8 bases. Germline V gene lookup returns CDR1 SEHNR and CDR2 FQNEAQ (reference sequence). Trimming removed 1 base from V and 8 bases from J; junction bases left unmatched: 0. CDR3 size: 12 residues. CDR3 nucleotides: TGTGCCAGCAGCTTAGGGGACAGGGAAGCTTTCTTT. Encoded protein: CASSLGDREAFF.

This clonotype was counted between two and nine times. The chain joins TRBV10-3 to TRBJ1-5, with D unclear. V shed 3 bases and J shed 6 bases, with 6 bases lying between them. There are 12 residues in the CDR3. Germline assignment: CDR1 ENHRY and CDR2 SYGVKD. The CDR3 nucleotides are TGTGCCATCAGTGATCGGAGTCAGCCCCAGCATTTT. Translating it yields CAISDRSQPQHF.

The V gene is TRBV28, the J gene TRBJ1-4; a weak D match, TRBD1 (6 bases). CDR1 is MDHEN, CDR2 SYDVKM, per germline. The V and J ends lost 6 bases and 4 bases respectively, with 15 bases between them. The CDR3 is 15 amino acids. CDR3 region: CASSRPDSHNEKLFF. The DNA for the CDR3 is TGTGCCAGCAGCCGACCGGACAGTCATAATGAAAAACTGTTTTTT.

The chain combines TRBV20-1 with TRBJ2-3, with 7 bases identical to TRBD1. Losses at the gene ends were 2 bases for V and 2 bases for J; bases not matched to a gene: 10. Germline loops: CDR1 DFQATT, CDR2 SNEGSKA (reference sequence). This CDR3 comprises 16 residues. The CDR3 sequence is CSARSTGATTTDTQYF. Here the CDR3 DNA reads TGCAGTGCTAGATCCACAGGGGCGACAACCACAGATACGCAGTATTTT.